A selection of T cell receptor beta chains follows, all from one sample in a study of shared clonotypes between healthy human individuals. Profiled with immunoSEQ multiplex PCR; TCRdb holds only in-frame clones, not every one. The table records 400,000 to 600,000 clones, roughly three quarters of them present only once. Sequenced sample: PBMCs. The receptors derive from a middle-aged woman in good health. Some clones in this sample may be carry-over from other donors' samples. CDR3s leave out the opening cysteine and the closing phenylalanine or tryptophan. Each record gives: J gene, V gene, D gene, CDR3 protein. A D gene is named only where the DNA matches it firmly.

TRBJ2-7 TRBV7-3 TRBD2 ASSRSGPTYEQY
TRBJ2-6 TRBV5-4 . ASSLGSGANVLT
TRBJ2-7 TRBV30 TRBD2 AWSILAGGEQY
TRBJ2-5 TRBV5-1 TRBD2 ASSLAGGEQETQY
TRBJ2-7 TRBV4-3 TRBD2 ASSQDLTSGAYEQY
TRBJ2-2 TRBV27 TRBD1 ASSFYGTGRNTGELF
TRBJ2-1 TRBV5-4 . ASSLAQGKNEQF
TRBJ2-3 TRBV5-4 . ASSLPVSTDTQY
TRBJ2-1 TRBV5-4 TRBD2 ASSLVAGGNEQF
TRBJ2-5 TRBV7-8 . ASSLAEYQETQY
TRBJ2-5 TRBV15 . ATSRVAGSYETQY
TRBJ1-5 TRBV30 . AWNSGGAGNQPQH
TRBJ2-1 TRBV19 . ASSPRLGRGFEQF
TRBJ2-3 TRBV2 TRBD2 ATKGLAGVGTDTQY
TRBJ2-1 TRBV18 . ASSPGGDEQF
TRBJ2-1 TRBV7-9 TRBD2 ASSPMGLAGGGEQF
TRBJ1-5 TRBV27 . ASSLLRGQPQH
TRBJ2-7 TRBV5-1 . ASSFGVEQY
TRBJ2-3 TRBV7-3 . ASSLAGSTDTQY
TRBJ2-4 TRBV13 . ASSPGGLNIQY
TRBJ1-2 TRBV19 TRBD1 ATSNTGELYGYT
TRBJ2-3 TRBV11-3 . ASSPGDSGNTQY
TRBJ2-5 TRBV5-1 TRBD1 ASSAGQGGTQY
TRBJ1-2 TRBV6-5 . ASSGGDTYGYT
TRBJ2-5 TRBV5-8 TRBD1 ASNRGRTGGAETQY
TRBJ2-5 TRBV23-1 . ASSQCLSQCGAGETQY
TRBJ2-1 TRBV13 . ASSIGGSRYNEQF
TRBJ2-1 TRBV4-2 TRBD2 ASSQGIREDRNEQF
TRBJ2-7 TRBV25-1 . ASSAYWTGAYEQY
TRBJ2-7 TRBV19 TRBD1 ASSRQGYSYEQY
TRBJ2-1 TRBV9 TRBD2 ASTPTSGSHNEQF
TRBJ1-2 TRBV6-1 . ASSPRDWDGYT
TRBJ1-2 TRBV9 . ASSPASIDYGYT
TRBJ1-2 TRBV5-5 . ASSQGARGYT
TRBJ2-5 TRBV30 . AWSLTVQETQY
TRBJ2-5 TRBV30 . AWSPDSAGTQY
TRBJ1-2 TRBV6-1 TRBD1 ASRHYGTDGYT
TRBJ2-3 TRBV9 TRBD2 ASSVVASGLTDTQY
TRBJ1-3 TRBV6-5 . ASSRQSSGNTIY
TRBJ2-7 TRBV4-1 . ASSHHTDRYEQY
TRBJ1-3 TRBV30 TRBD1 AWRERQGAGNTIY
TRBJ2-2 TRBV28 . ASVDSRGNTGELF
TRBJ2-1 TRBV5-1 TRBD2 ASSLTSGGGNEQF
TRBJ2-1 TRBV18 . ASSSRDNYNEQF